This paragraph covers one TCR beta chain sequence. Its specificity is unknown. TCRdb keeps only in-frame clones here, not all; method: immunoSEQ multiplex PCR. The sample holds around 170,000 clones, roughly 89% seen once. This sample was taken from a study of Ad26.COV2.S vaccination and SARS-CoV-2 variants. Study-wide results and caveats: With respect to non-spike TCR breadth, vaccine and placebo recipients were similar. From the TCR breadth and depth analyses, total T cell responses may have been underestimated. Substantial breadth was reportedly displayed by spike-specific CD8+ and CD4+ T cell responses after vaccination. Higher spike-specific TCR breadth was found in vaccine recipients than in placebo recipients.

The sequencing used peripheral blood, collected after recovery from COVID-19. The sequence derives from a human donor who had recovered from COVID-19.

Written as DNA, the CDR3 is TGTGCCAGCACCCAGGAGGGAGCGGGAGTATACGAGCAGTACTTC. It translates to CASTQEGAGVYEQYF. The genes are TRBV2 and TRBJ2-7; 8 positions agree with TRBD2. Germline CDR1 reads SNHLY; CDR2 reads FYNNEI. The CDR3 covers 15 residues. Losses at the gene ends were 7 bases for V and 4 bases for J; bases not matched to a gene: 12.